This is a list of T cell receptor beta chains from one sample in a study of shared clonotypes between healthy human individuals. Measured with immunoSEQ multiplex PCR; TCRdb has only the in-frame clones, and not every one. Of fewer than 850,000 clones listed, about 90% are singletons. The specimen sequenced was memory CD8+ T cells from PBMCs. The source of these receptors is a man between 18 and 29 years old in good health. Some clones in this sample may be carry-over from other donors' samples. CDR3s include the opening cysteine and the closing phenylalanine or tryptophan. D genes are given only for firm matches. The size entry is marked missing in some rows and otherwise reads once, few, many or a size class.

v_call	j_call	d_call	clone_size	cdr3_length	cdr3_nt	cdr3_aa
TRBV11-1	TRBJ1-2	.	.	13	TGTGCCAGCAGCCCACAGGAGAACTATGGCTACACCTTC	CASSPQENYGYTF
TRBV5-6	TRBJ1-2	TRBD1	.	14	TGTGCCAGCAGCGCTCGGACAGGGGGCCAGGGCTACACCTTC	CASSARTGGQGYTF
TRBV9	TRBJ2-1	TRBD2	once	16	TGTGCCAGCAGCCCGCCCGGGAGGGTTACCTACAATGAGCAGTTCTTC	CASSPPGRVTYNEQFF
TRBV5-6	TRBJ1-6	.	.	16	TGTGCCAGCAGCTCCTCCCAAACAGGTCTGCATTCACCCCTCCACTTT	CASSSSQTGLHSPLHF
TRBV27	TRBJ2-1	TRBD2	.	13	TGTGCCTCAGGGGTTAGCGGGATTAATGAGCAGTTCTTC	CASGVSGINEQFF
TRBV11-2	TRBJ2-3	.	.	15	TGTGCCAGCAGCGAACAAGAGCGTAGCACAGATACGCAGTATTTT	CASSEQERSTDTQYF
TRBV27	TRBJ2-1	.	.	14	TGTGCCAGCAGTTCTATAGGGGCCGACAATGAGCAGTTCTTC	CASSSIGADNEQFF
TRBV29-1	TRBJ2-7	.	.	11	TGCAGCGGGTGGATTGCCTACGAGCAGTACTTC	CSGWIAYEQYF
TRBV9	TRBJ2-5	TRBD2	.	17	TGTGCCAGCAGCGCCCCGGGGGTAGCGGGAGGTCAAGAGACCCAGTACTTC	CASSAPGVAGGQETQYF
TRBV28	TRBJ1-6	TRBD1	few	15	TGTGCCAGCAGTCTGACCCGACAGGGTAAGACACCCCTCCACTTT	CASSLTRQGKTPLHF
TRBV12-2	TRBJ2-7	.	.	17	TGTGCAAGTCGCTTGGGACTAGCGGGCCGAAACTCCTACGAGCAGTACTTC	CASRLGLAGRNSYEQYF
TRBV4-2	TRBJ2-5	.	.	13	TGTGCCAGCAGCTTGGGTCGGGGCGAGACCCAGTACTTC	CASSLGRGETQYF
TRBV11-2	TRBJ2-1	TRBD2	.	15	TGTGCCAGCACCCCCGGGACTAGTTTATTGGATGAGCAGTTCTTC	CASTPGTSLLDEQFF
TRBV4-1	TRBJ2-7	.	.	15	TGCGCCAGCAGCCAAGGGGCGGGACAGTACTACGAGCAGTACTTC	CASSQGAGQYYEQYF
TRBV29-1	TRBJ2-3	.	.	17	TGCAGCACCTTTAGCCTCCCCCCGGGGAGGTTCACAGATACGCAGTATTTT	CSTFSLPPGRFTDTQYF
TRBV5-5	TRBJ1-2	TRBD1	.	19	TGTGCCAGCAGCTTTTACATACGGACAGGGAGTGGTGACTACTATGGCTACACCTTC	CASSFYIRTGSGDYYGYTF
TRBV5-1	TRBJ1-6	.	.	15	TGCGCCAGCAGCCCAGAGCCGGGGATACTGGGTCCCCTCCACTTT	CASSPEPGILGPLHF
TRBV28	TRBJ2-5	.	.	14	TGTGCCAGCATTTCCCGACGGCTAAAAGAGACCCAGTACTTC	CASISRRLKETQYF
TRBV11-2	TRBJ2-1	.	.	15	TGTGCCAGCAGCTTCACTAGGTCCCTCACCAATGAGCAGTTCTTC	CASSFTRSLTNEQFF
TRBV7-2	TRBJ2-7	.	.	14	TGTGCCAGCAGCTTAGCGCCAGGGGCGGGAGAGCAGTACTTC	CASSLAPGAGEQYF
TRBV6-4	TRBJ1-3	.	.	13	TGTGCCAGCAGTATCCACCGTGGAAACACCATATATTTT	CASSIHRGNTIYF
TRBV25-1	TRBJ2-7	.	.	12	TGTGCCAGCAGGTTAAGCTCCTACGAGCAGTACTTC	CASRLSSYEQYF
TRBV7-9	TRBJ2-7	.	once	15	TGTGCCAGCAGCTTCGTAGGGATAACTACCTACGAGCAGTACTTC	CASSFVGITTYEQYF
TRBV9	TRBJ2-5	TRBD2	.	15	TGTGCCAGCAGCTACCGGACTAGCGGCCAAGAGACCCAGTACTTC	CASSYRTSGQETQYF
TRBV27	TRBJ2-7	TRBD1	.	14	TGTGCCAGCAGGGACAGGGGCCTAGGGCACGAGCAGTACTTC	CASRDRGLGHEQYF
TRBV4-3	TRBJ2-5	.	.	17	TGCGCCAGCAGCCAAGAAGCCTCACCCCTGGGGCAAGAGACCCAGTACTTC	CASSQEASPLGQETQYF
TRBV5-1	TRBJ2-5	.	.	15	TGCGCCAGCAGCTTGTTAGGGAATGGCCAAGAGACCCAGTACTTC	CASSLLGNGQETQYF
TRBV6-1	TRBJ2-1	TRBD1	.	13	TGTGCCGTTTACAGGGGCTCATACAATGAGCAGTTCTTC	CAVYRGSYNEQFF
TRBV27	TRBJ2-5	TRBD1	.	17	TGTGCCAGCAAAAACATAGTCGACAGGGTGAAGGGAGAGACCCAGTACTTC	CASKNIVDRVKGETQYF
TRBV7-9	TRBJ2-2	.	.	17	TGTGCCAGCAGCTTAGCCGCGGGGTTTGGCGACACCGGGGAGCTGTTTTTT	CASSLAAGFGDTGELFF
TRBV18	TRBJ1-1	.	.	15	TGTGCCAGCTCACCACTCGGGGAGTGGTATCCTGAAGCTTTCTTT	CASSPLGEWYPEAFF
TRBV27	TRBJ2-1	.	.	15	TGTGCCAGCATAGTAGACAGGGGAGGGTACAATGAGCAGTTCTTC	CASIVDRGGYNEQFF
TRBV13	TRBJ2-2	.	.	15	TGTGCCTCCCAGCTAGGGGGAGGGCGAACCGGGGAGCTGTTTTTT	CASQLGGGRTGELFF
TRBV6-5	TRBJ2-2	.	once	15	TGTGCCAGCAGTCAGAAGGGGCGAGACACCGGGGAGCTGTTTTTT	CASSQKGRDTGELFF
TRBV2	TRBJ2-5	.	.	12	TGTGCCAGTGTGACAGGGAGGAAGACCCAGTACTTC	CASVTGRKTQYF
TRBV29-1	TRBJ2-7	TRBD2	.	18	TGCAGCGCGGCGGGCGCCTGGACTTCGCGGGAGGGCCCGTACGAGCAGTACTTC	CSAAGAWTSREGPYEQYF
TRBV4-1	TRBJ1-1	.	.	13	TGCGCCAGCAGCCAAATAAGGGACACTGAAGCTTTCTTT	CASSQIRDTEAFF
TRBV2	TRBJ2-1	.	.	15	TGTGCCAGCAGTCTTACAGGGACTGCCTACAATGAGCAGTTCTTC	CASSLTGTAYNEQFF
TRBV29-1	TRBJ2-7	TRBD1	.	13	TGCAGCGTCTGGGACAGGGTGGACTACGAGCAGTACTTC	CSVWDRVDYEQYF
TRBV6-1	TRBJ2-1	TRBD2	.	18	TGTGCCAGCAGTGAAGAGGCTAGCGGGTCGCTTTCCTACAATGAGCAGTTCTTC	CASSEEASGSLSYNEQFF
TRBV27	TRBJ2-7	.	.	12	TGTGCCAGCAAGGGATCTGCCTACGAGCAGTACTTC	CASKGSAYEQYF
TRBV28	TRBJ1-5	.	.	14	TGTGCCAGCAGTCCCGTCTATAGCAATCAGCCCCAGCATTTT	CASSPVYSNQPQHF
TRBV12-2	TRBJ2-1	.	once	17	TGTGCAAGTCGCTTACCTCAGGCGGGAGGCCCTCGGAATGAGCAGTTCTTC	CASRLPQAGGPRNEQFF
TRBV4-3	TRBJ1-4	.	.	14	TGCGCCAGCAGCCGGGGGCGGGGGGTTGAAAAACTGTTTTTT	CASSRGRGVEKLFF
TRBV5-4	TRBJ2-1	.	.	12	TGTGCCAGCAGCTTGGGGCACAATGAGCAGTTCTTC	CASSLGHNEQFF